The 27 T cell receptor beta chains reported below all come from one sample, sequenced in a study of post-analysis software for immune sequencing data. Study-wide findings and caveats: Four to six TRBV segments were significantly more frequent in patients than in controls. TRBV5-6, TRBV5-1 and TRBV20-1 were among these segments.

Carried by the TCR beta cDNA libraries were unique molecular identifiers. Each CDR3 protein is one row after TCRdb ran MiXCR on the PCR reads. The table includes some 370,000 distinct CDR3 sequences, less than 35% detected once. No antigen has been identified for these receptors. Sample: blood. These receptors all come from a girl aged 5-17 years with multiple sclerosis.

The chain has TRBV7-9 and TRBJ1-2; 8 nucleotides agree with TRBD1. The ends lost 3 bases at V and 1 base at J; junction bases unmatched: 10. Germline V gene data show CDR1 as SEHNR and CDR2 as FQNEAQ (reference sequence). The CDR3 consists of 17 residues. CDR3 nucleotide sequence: TGTGCCAGCAGCTTCCCGGACAGGGAACCTCTTAACTATGGCTACACCTTC. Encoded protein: CASSFPDREPLNYGYTF.

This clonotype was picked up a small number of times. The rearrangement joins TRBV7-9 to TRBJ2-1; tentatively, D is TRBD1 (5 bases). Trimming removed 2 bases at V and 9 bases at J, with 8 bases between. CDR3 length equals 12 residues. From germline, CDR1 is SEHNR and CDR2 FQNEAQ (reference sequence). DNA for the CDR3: TGTGCCAGCAGCTTACAGGGCGGTGAGCAGTTCTTC. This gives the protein CASSLQGGEQFF.

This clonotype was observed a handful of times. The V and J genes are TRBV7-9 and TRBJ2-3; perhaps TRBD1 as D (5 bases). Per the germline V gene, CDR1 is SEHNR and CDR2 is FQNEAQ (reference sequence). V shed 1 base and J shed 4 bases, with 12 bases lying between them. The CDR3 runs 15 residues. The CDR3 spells CASSLVVGPSDTQYF. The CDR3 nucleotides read TGTGCCAGCAGCTTAGTGGTGGGGCCATCAGATACGCAGTATTTT.

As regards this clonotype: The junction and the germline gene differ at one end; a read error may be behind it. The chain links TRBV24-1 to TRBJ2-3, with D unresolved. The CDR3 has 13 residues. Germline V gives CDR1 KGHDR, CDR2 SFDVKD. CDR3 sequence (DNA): TGTGCCACCAGTCCCAGGAATGAAGATATGCAGTATTTT. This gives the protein CATSPRNEDMQYF.

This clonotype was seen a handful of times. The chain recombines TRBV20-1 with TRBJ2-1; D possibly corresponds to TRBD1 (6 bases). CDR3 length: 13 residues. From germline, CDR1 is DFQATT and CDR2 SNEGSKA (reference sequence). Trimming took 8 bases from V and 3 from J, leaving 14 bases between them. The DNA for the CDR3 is TGCAGTCCTTTCAGGGGAGACTACAATGAGCAGTTCTTC. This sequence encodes CSPFRGDYNEQFF.

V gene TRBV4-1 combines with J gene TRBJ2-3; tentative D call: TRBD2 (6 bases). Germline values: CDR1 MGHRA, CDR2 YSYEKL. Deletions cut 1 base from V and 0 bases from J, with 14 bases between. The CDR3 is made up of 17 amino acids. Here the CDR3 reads CASSQVLAVTSTDTQYF. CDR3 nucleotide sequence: TGCGCCAGCAGCCAAGTGTTAGCGGTTACTAGCACAGATACGCAGTATTTT.

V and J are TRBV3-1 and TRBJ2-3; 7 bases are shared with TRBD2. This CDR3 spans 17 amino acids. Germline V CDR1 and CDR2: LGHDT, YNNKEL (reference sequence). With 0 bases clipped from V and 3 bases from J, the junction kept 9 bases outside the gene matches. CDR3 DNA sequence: TGTGCCAGCAGCCAAGATCTTGGCGCCGGGGGGACAGATACGCAGTATTTT. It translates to CASSQDLGAGGTDTQYF.

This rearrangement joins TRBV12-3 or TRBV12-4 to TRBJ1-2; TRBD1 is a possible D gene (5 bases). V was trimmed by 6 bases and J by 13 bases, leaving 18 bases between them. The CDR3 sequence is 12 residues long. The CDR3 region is CASRRPGTHSTF. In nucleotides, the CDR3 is TGTGCCAGCAGGAGACCCGGGACTCACTCCACCTTC.

The CDR3 DNA is TGCGCCAGCAGTCCCATCAAGAGCTACGAGCAGTACTTC. Amino acid sequence: CASSPIKSYEQYF. The genes are TRBV10-2 and TRBJ2-7; D is undetermined. Per the germline V gene, CDR1 is WSHSY and CDR2 is SAAADI. The CDR3 is 13 amino acids. The V gene lost 5 bases and the J gene lost 3 bases, with 11 bases spanning the gap.

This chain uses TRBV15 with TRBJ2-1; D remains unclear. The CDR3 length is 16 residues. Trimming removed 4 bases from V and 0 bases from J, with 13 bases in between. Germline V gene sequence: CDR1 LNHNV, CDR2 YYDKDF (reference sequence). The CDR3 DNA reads TGTGCCACCAGCATATCCTGGGCGAGCTCCTACAATGAGCAGTTCTTC. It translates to CATSISWASSYNEQFF.

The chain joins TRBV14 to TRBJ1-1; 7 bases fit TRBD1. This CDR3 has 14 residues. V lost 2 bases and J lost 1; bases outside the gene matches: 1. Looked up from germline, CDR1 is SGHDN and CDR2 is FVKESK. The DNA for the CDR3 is TGTGCCAGCAGCCAACACAGGGGGAACACTGAAGCTTTCTTT. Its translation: CASSQHRGNTEAFF.

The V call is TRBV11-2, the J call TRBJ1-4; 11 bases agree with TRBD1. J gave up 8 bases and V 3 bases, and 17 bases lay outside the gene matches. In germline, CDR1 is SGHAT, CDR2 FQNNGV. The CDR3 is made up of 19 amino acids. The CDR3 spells CASSLLGPRDRGKGEKLFF. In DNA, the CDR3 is TGTGCCAGCAGCTTGCTTGGGCCCCGGGACAGGGGGAAAGGGGAAAAACTGTTTTTT.

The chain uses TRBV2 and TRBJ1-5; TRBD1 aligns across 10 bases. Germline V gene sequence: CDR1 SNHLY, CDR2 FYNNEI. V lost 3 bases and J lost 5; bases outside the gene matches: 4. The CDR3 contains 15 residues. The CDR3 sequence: CASSDQGQGHQPQHF. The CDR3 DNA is TGTGCCAGCAGTGACCAGGGACAGGGGCATCAGCCCCAGCATTTT. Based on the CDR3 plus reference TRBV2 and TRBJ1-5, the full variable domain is EPEVTQTPSHQVTQMGQEVILRCVPISNHLYFYWYRQILGQKVEFLVSFYNNEISEKSEIFDDQFSVERPDGSNFTLKIRSTKLEDSAMYFCASSDQGQGHQPQHFGDGTRLSIL.

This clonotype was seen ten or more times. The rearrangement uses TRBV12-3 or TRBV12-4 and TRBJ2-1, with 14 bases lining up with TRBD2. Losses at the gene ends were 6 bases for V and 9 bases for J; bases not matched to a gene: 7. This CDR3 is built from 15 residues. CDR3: CASSPTSGGAGEQFF. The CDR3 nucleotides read TGTGCCAGCAGCCCGACTAGCGGGGGGGCGGGTGAGCAGTTCTTC.

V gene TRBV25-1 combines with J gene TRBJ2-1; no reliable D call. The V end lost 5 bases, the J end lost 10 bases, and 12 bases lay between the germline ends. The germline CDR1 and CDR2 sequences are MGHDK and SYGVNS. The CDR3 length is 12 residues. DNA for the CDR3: TGTGCCAGCAGTAAATTCATATACGAGCAGTTCTTC. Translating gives CASSKFIYEQFF.

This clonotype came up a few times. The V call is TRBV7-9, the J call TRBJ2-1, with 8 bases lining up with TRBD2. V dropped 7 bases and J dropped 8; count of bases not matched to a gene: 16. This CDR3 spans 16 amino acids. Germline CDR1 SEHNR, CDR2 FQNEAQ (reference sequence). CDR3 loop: CASIPSPAGGIDEQFF. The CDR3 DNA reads TGTGCCAGCATACCCTCCCCTGCGGGGGGTATCGATGAGCAGTTCTTC.

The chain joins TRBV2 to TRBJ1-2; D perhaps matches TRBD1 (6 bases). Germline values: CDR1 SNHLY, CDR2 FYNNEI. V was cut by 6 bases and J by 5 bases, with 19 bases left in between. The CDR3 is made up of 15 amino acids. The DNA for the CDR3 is TGTGCCAGCAGGCCCTTAAAGGACAGCCTGTATGGCTACACCTTC. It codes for CASRPLKDSLYGYTF.

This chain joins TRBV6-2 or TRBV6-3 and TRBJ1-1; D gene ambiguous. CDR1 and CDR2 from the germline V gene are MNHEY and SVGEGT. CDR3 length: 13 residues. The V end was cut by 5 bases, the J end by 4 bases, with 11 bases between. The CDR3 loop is CASSPDEGTEAFF. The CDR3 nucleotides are TGTGCCAGCAGTCCGGACGAGGGCACTGAAGCTTTCTTT.

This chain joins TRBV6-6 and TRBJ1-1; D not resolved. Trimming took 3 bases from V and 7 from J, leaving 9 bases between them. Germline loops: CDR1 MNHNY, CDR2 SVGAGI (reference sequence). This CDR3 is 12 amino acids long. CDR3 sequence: CASSYSSFEAFF. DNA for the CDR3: TGTGCCAGCAGTTATAGCTCCTTTGAAGCTTTCTTT.

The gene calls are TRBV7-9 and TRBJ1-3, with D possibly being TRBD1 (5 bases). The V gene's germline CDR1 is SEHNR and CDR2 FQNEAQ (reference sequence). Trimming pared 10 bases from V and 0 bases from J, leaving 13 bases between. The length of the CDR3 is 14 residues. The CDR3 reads CAIRGIGSGNTIYF. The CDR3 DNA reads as TGTGCCATTCGGGGGATCGGCTCTGGAAACACCATATATTTT.

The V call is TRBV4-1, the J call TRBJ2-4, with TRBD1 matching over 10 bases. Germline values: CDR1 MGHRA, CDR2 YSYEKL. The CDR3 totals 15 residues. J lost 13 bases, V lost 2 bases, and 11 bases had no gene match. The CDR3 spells CASSQFRQGAREQYF. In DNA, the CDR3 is TGCGCCAGCAGCCAATTTAGACAGGGGGCACGGGAGCAGTACTTC.

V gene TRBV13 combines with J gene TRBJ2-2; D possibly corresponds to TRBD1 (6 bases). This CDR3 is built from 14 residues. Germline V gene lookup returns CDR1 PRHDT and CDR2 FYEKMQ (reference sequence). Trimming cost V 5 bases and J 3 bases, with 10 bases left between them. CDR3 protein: CASSPQGDTGELFF. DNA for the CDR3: TGTGCCAGCAGCCCACAGGGCGACACCGGGGAGCTGTTTTTT.

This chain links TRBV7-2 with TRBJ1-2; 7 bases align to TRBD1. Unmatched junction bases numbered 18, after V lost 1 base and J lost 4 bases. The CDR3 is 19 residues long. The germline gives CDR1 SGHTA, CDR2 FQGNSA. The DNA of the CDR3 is TGTGCCAGCAGCTTAGACTTCAGTGACTACGGGACAGAGCCCTATGGCTACACCTTC. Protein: CASSLDFSDYGTEPYGYTF.

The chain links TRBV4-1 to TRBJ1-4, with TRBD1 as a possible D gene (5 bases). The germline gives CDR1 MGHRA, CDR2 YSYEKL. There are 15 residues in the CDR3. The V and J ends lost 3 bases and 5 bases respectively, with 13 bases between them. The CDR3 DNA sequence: TGCGCCAGCAGCCAGGGGACTAGGGGAAATGAAAAACTGTTTTTT. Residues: CASSQGTRGNEKLFF.

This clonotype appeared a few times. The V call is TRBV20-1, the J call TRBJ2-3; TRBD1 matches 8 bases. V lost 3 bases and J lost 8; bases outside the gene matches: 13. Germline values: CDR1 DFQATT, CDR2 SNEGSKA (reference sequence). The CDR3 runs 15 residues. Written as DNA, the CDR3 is TGCAGTGCTAGGGGCTTCCCAGGGGGCGCGGGTACGCAGTATTTT. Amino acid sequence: CSARGFPGGAGTQYF.

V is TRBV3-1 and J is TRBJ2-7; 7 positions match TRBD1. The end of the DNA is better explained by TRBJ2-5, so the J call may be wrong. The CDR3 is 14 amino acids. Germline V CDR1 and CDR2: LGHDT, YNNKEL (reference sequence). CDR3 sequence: CASSRRGFGETQYF. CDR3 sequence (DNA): TGTGCCAGCAGCCGCAGGGGGTTTGGGGAGACCCAGTACTTC.

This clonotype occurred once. CDR3 sequence: CAGKVDGANTGELFF. CDR3 DNA: TGTGCCGGCAAAGTCGACGGCGCGAACACCGGGGAGCTGTTTTTT. This chain links TRBV6-2 or TRBV6-3 with TRBJ2-2, with D uncertain. The CDR3 contains 15 residues. The germline V gene has CDR1 MNHEY and CDR2 SVGEGT. With 11 bases removed from V and 0 bases from J, the gap between germline ends came to 16 bases.